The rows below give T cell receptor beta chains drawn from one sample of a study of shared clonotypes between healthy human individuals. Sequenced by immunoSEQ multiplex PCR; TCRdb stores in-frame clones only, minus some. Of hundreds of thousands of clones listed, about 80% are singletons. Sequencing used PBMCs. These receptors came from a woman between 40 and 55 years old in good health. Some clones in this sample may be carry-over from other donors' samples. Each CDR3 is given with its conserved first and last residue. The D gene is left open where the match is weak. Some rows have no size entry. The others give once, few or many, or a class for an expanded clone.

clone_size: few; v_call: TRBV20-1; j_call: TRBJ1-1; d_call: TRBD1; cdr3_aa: CSAQTGRAAFF; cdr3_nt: TGCAGTGCACAGACAGGGCGCGCAGCTTTCTTT
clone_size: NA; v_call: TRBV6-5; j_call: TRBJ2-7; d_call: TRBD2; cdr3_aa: CASRDSGGGSHEQYF; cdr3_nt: TGTGCCAGCAGGGATTCGGGGGGAGGGTCCCACGAGCAGTACTTC
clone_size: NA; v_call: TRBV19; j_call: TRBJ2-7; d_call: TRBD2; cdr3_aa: CASSLSGNFYEQYF; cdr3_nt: TGTGCCAGTAGTCTAAGCGGGAATTTCTACGAGCAGTACTTC
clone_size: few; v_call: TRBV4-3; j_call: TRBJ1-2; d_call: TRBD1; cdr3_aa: CASSQELTGVRGYTF; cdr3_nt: TGCGCCAGCAGCCAGGAATTGACAGGGGTGAGGGGCTACACCTTC
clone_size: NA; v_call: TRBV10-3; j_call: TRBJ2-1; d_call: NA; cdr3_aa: CAISEGGSGYNEQFF; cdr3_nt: TGTGCCATCAGTGAAGGTGGGAGTGGTTACAATGAGCAGTTCTTC
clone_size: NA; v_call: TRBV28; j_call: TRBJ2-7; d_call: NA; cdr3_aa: CATKAGDPVGEQYF; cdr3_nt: TGTGCCACCAAAGCAGGGGACCCTGTCGGGGAGCAGTACTTC
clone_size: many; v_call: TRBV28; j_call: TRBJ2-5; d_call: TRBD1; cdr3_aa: CASRRQGWETQYF; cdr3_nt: TGTGCCAGCAGGAGACAGGGGTGGGAGACCCAGTACTTC
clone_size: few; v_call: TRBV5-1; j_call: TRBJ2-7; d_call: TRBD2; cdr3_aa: CASSLNGNLAGVGPTYEQYF; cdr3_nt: TGCGCCAGCAGCTTGAACGGTAATCTAGCGGGAGTAGGGCCCACCTACGAGCAGTACTTC
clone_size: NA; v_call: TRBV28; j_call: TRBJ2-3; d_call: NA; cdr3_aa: CASSSGTHPSTDTQYF; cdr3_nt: TGTGCCAGCAGCTCCGGGACCCACCCTAGCACAGATACGCAGTATTTT
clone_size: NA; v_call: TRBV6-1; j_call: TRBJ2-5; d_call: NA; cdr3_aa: CASSEDRGWETQYF; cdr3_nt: TGTGCCAGCAGTGAAGATAGGGGGTGGGAGACCCAGTACTTC
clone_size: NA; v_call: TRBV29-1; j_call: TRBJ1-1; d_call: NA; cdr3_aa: CSVDPVNTEAFF; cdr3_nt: TGCAGCGTTGATCCGGTAAACACTGAAGCTTTCTTT
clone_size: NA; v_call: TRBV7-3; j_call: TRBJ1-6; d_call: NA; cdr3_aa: CASSLISGSYNSPLHF; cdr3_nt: TGTGCCAGCAGCTTAATCTCTGGCAGCTATAATTCACCCCTCCACTTT
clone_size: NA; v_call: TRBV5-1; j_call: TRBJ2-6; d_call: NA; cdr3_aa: CASSLDGSGANVLTF; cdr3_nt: TGCGCCAGCAGCCTGGATGGGTCCGGGGCCAACGTCCTGACTTTC
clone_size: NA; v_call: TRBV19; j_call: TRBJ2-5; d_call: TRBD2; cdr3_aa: CASSMGGLARETQYF; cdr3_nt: TGTGCCAGTAGTATGGGCGGACTAGCGAGAGAGACCCAGTACTTC
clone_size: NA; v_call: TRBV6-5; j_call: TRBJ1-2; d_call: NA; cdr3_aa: CASSTQGGGYTF; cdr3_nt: TGTGCCAGCAGTACACAGGGAGGCGGCTACACCTTC
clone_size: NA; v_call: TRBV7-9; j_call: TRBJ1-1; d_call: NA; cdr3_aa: CASSPQNRLTGAGEAFF; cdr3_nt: TGTGCCAGCAGCCCACAAAACCGGCTAACCGGTGCCGGTGAAGCTTTCTTT
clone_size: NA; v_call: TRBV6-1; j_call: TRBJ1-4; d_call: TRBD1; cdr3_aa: CASRDRAATNEKLFF; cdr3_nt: TGTGCCAGCAGGGACAGGGCTGCAACTAATGAAAAACTGTTTTTT
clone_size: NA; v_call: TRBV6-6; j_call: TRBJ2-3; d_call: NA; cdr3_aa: CASSYSRPGADTQYF; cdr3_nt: TGTGCCAGCAGTTACTCCCGGCCGGGGGCAGATACGCAGTATTTT
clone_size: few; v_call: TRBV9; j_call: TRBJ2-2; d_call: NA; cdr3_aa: CASQGRSGQGTGELFF; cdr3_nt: TGTGCCAGCCAAGGCCGTTCGGGGCAGGGCACCGGGGAGCTGTTTTTT
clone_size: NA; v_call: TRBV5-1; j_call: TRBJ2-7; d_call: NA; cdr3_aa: CASSPQGRYEQYF; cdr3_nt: TGCGCCAGCAGCCCACAGGGCCGCTACGAGCAGTACTTC
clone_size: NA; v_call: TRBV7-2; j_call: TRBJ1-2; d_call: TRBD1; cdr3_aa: CASSTRDSDLYGYTF; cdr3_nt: TGTGCCAGCAGCACCCGGGACAGCGATCTTTATGGCTACACCTTC
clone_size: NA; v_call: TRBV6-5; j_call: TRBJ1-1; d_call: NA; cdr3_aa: CASSYSRRGPGAFF; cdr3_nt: TGTGCCAGCAGTTACTCGCGCAGGGGTCCCGGAGCTTTCTTT
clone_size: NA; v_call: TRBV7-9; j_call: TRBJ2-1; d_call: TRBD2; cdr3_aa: CASSHSGLYNEQFF; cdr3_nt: TGTGCCAGCAGCCATAGCGGGCTGTACAATGAGCAGTTCTTC
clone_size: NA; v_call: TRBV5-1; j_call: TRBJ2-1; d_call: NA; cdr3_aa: CASSLAVDNEQFF; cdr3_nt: TGCGCCAGCAGCTTGGCCGTCGACAATGAGCAGTTCTTC
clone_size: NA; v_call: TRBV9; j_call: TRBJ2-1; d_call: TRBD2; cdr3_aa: CASSSRLAAYNEQFF; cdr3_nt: TGTGCCAGCAGCTCCAGACTAGCGGCCTACAATGAGCAGTTCTTC
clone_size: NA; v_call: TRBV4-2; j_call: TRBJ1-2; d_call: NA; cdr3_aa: CASSLGGVNYGYTF; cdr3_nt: TGTGCCAGCAGCTTGGGGGGGGTTAACTATGGCTACACCTTC
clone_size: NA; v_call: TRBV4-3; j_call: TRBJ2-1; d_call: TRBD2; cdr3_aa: CASSQDLGTAGGRRNEQFF; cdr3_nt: TGCGCCAGCAGCCAAGATTTGGGTACCGCGGGAGGTCGGCGCAATGAGCAGTTCTTC
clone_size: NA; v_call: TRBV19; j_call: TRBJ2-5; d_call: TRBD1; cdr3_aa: CASSIRQGVRTAETQYF; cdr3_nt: TGTGCCAGTAGTATTCGACAGGGAGTACGAACCGCGGAGACCCAGTACTTC
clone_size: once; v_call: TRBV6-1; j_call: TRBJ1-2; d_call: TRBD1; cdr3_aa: CASRQTGDGYGYTF; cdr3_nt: TGTGCCAGCAGACAAACAGGGGATGGCTATGGCTACACCTTC
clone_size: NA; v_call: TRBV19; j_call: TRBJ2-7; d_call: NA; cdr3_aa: CASSIDPGAYEQYF; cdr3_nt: TGTGCCAGTAGTATAGACCCCGGGGCCTACGAGCAGTACTTC
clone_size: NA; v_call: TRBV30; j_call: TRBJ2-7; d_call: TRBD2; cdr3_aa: CAWSKELAGVGEQYF; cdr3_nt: TGTGCCTGGAGTAAGGAACTAGCGGGAGTCGGCGAGCAGTACTTC
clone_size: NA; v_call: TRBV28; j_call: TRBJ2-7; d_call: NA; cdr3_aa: CASSEIGRSYEQYF; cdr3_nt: TGTGCCAGCAGTGAAATAGGGCGGTCCTACGAGCAGTACTTC
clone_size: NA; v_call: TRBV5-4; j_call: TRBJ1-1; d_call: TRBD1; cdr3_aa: CASSGDSQNTEAFF; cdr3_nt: TGTGCCAGCAGCGGGGACAGCCAGAACACTGAAGCTTTCTTT
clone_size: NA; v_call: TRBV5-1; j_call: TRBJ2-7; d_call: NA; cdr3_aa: CASSLDLAVGGEQYF; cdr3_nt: TGCGCCAGCAGCTTGGATCTAGCCGTGGGGGGCGAGCAGTACTTC
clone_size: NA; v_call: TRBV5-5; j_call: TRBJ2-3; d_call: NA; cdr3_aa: CASSGGSPLDTQYF; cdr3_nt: TGTGCCAGCAGCGGGGGGTCACCTCTCGATACGCAGTATTTT
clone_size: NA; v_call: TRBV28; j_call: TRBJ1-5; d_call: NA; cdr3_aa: CASSFWHPDQPQHF; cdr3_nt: TGTGCCAGCAGTTTTTGGCACCCCGATCAGCCCCAGCATTTT
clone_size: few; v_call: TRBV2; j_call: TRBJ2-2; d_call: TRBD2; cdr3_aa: CASSFLAGAVGELFF; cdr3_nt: TGTGCCAGCAGTTTTCTAGCGGGAGCTGTCGGGGAGCTGTTTTTT
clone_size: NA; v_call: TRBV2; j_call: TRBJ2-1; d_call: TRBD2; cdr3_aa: CASSGGSYNEQFF; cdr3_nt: TGTGCCTCCAGCGGGGGGTCCTACAATGAGCAGTTCTTC
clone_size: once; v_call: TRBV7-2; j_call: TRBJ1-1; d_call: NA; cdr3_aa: CASSLARGAPEAFF; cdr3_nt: TGTGCCAGCAGCTTGGCGAGGGGGGCGCCTGAAGCTTTCTTT
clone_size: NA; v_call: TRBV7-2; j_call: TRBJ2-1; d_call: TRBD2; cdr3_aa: CASSLAASGASYNEQFF; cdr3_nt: TGTGCCAGCAGCTTAGCCGCTAGCGGGGCCTCCTACAATGAGCAGTTCTTC
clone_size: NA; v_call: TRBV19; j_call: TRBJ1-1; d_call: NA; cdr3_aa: CASSIGFSGPQPRAFF; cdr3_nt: TGTGCCAGTAGTATTGGGTTTTCTGGACCTCAGCCTAGAGCTTTCTTT